The 24 T cell receptor beta chains below were found in one sample sequenced in a study of shared T cell receptors in the human thymus. Measured with immunoSEQ multiplex PCR; TCRdb has only the in-frame clones, and not every one. Of roughly 710,000 clones listed, roughly 88% are singletons. The sample was also reused in another study, on human thymus T cells.

The sequenced sample was thymocytes. These receptors came from a girl in the first two years of life with a congenital heart defect.

This chain links TRBV5-4 with TRBJ2-1; the match to TRBD2 covers 7 bases. With V trimmed by 4 bases and J by 8 bases, 15 bases remained unmatched. This CDR3 spans 16 amino acids. Germline V CDR1 and CDR2: SGHNT, YYREEE (reference sequence). CDR3 residues: CASSRRRGVSHHEQFF. CDR3 bases: TGTGCCAGCAGCCGCAGACGGGGGGTCTCCCATCATGAGCAGTTCTTC.

V gene TRBV6-1 combines with J gene TRBJ1-3; D call uncertain. CDR1 and CDR2 from the germline V gene are MNHNS and SASEGT. The CDR3 is made up of 17 amino acids. The V end lost 4 bases, the J end lost 6 bases, and 22 bases lay between the germline ends. This CDR3 reads CASSGRLRERKQNTIYF. Written as DNA, the CDR3 is TGTGCCAGCAGTGGGAGGTTGAGGGAGCGGAAACAAAACACCATATATTTT.

V is TRBV19 and J is TRBJ1-4; TRBD1 aligns across 8 bases. Trimming removed 5 bases from V and 9 bases from J; junction bases left unmatched: 11. The length of the CDR3 is 15 residues. The germline V gene encodes CDR1 LNHDA and CDR2 SQIVND (reference sequence). CDR3 protein: CASSRGTGPTKKLFF. In DNA, the CDR3 is TGTGCCAGTAGTCGGGGGACAGGCCCCACGAAAAAACTGTTTTTT.

The J gene is TRBJ2-1, the V gene TRBV5-1, with a possible D match to TRBD1 (6 bases). The CDR3 extends over 13 amino acids. The V gene's germline CDR1 is SGHRS and CDR2 YFSETQ. Trimming cost V 5 bases and J 5 bases, with 11 bases left between them. Here the CDR3 reads CASRAGVDNEQFF. In DNA, the CDR3 is TGCGCCAGCAGAGCAGGGGTGGACAATGAGCAGTTCTTC.

The J gene is TRBJ1-1, the V gene TRBV14, with a weak D call TRBD1 (6 bases). The CDR3 is made up of 17 amino acids. The V end was cut by 4 bases, the J end by 6 bases, with 24 bases between. The germline gives CDR1 SGHDN, CDR2 FVKESK. The CDR3 DNA is TGTGCCAGCAGCCTTGACATCTTGGGGGACACCCGCGCTGAAGCTTTCTTT. The encoded protein is CASSLDILGDTRAEAFF.

In nucleotides, the CDR3 is TGTGCCAGCAGTGAGGGACTAGCGGGGACCTACAATGAGCAGTTCTTC. Protein: CASSEGLAGTYNEQFF. V usage is TRBV25-1 and J usage is TRBJ2-1; 13 bases line up with TRBD2. V lost 3 bases to trimming and J lost 2 bases; unmatched junction nucleotides: 1. This CDR3 is built from 16 residues. Germline assignment: CDR1 MGHDK and CDR2 SYGVNS.

V is TRBV2 and J is TRBJ1-3, with D tentatively TRBD1 (6 bases). The CDR3 loop spans 16 amino acids. V was shortened by 8 bases and J by 0 bases, with 17 bases between the two germline ends. In germline, CDR1 is SNHLY, CDR2 FYNNEI. The CDR3 DNA follows: TGTGCCAGCGGCCGAGATGGACAGAGCTCTGGAAACACCATATATTTT. Its protein product is CASGRDGQSSGNTIYF.

This clone came up once. J is TRBJ2-2 and V is TRBV5-1; weak D call: TRBD1 (6 bases). Trimming removed 0 bases from V and 5 bases from J, with 11 bases in between. The CDR3 contains 15 residues. Per the germline V gene, CDR1 is SGHRS and CDR2 is YFSETQ. This CDR3 reads CASSLDRVRTGELFF. DNA for the CDR3: TGCGCCAGCAGCTTGGACAGGGTGAGGACCGGGGAGCTGTTTTTT.

The V call is TRBV2, the J call TRBJ2-1, with D possibly matching TRBD2 (6 bases). The germline CDR1 and CDR2 sequences are SNHLY and FYNNEI. The CDR3 length is 17 residues. V lost 5 bases and J lost 1, with 18 bases in between. The CDR3 protein is CASSPGLRTMSYNEQFF. The CDR3 coding sequence is TGTGCCAGCAGTCCGGGACTCCGAACGATGTCCTACAATGAGCAGTTCTTC.

The V gene is TRBV7-6, the J gene TRBJ2-6; 11 nucleotides match TRBD1. The CDR3 is 20 amino acids. Germline loops: CDR1 SGHVS, CDR2 FNYEAQ. V shed 1 base, J shed 0 bases, and the junction held 8 bases outside the gene matches. In nucleotides, the CDR3 is TGTGCCAGCAGCTTAGACCTGACCGGGACAGGGGGCTCTGGGGCCAACGTCCTGACTTTC. The encoded protein is CASSLDLTGTGGSGANVLTF.

This chain connects TRBV28 to TRBJ2-1; D gene uncertain. CDR3 length: 17 residues. Between the trimmed V and J ends, which lost 6 bases and 5 bases, there was a span of 23 bases. CDR1 MDHEN and CDR2 SYDVKM come from the germline V gene. The CDR3 region is CASSYSFWRSQDNEQFF. The CDR3 nucleotides are TGTGCCAGCAGCTACTCCTTTTGGCGGAGCCAAGACAATGAGCAGTTCTTC. Filled out from reference TRBV28 and TRBJ2-1, the complete variable domain reads DVKVTQSSRYLVKRTGEKVFLECVQDMDHENMFWYRQDPGLGLRLIYFSYDVKMKEKGDIPEGYSVSREKKERFSLILESASTNQTSMYLCASSYSFWRSQDNEQFFGPGTRLTVL.

This clone is a singleton in its sample. The gene calls are TRBV25-1 and TRBJ1-3, with 7 bases that match TRBD1. The CDR3 is 15 amino acids. V lost 5 bases and J lost 7; bases outside the gene matches: 11. Germline-derived CDR1 and CDR2 are MGHDK and SYGVNS. CDR3 coding DNA: TGTGCCAGCAGTTGTGACAGGGAGCTGGGGAACACCATATATTTT. Its translation is CASSCDRELGNTIYF. The variable domain in full, with the rest retrieved from reference TRBV25-1 and TRBJ1-3, is EADIYQTPRYLVIGTGKKITLECSQTMGHDKMYWYQQDPGMELHLIHYSYGVNSTEKGDLSSESTVSRIRTEHFPLTLESARPSHTSQYLCASSCDRELGNTIYFGEGSWLTVV.

V gene TRBV7-3 combines with J gene TRBJ1-1; 10 nucleotides align to TRBD1. Trimming took 4 bases from V and 5 from J; bases not matched to a gene: 7. The CDR3 spans 15 residues. Germline CDR1 SGHTA, CDR2 FQGTGA. CDR3: CASSSATGGATEAFF. CDR3 bases: TGTGCCAGCAGCTCCGCGACAGGGGGCGCGACTGAAGCTTTCTTT.

The chain joins TRBV7-2 to TRBJ2-7; D ambiguous. Germline CDR1 reads SGHTA; CDR2 reads FQGNSA. Trimming pared 5 bases from V and 2 bases from J, leaving 16 bases between. The CDR3 consists of 15 residues. The CDR3 region is CASSPAPKPPYEQYF. The CDR3 DNA sequence: TGTGCCAGCAGCCCTGCGCCAAAACCGCCCTACGAGCAGTACTTC.

The chain links TRBV2 to TRBJ2-7; perhaps TRBD2 as D (6 bases). Trimming removed 1 base from V and 6 bases from J, with 13 bases in between. CDR3 length: 14 residues. Germline V lookup: CDR1 SNHLY, CDR2 FYNNEI. This CDR3 reads CASSEVVGDFEQYF. The CDR3 nucleotides are TGTGCCAGCAGTGAAGTTGTTGGGGACTTCGAGCAGTACTTC.

This clone was observed a handful of times. The genes are TRBV6-5 and TRBJ2-3, with 7 positions matching TRBD1. V shed 5 bases, J shed 4 bases, and the junction held 3 bases outside the gene matches. The CDR3 covers 13 residues. Germline CDR1 is MNHEY and CDR2 is SVGAGI. The CDR3, as DNA: TGTGCCAGCAGTCGTGGGACAGCAGATACGCAGTATTTT. It codes for CASSRGTADTQYF.

The V gene is TRBV10-3, the J gene TRBJ2-2; 8 nucleotides agree with TRBD2. Germline V gene data show CDR1 as ENHRY and CDR2 as SYGVKD. This CDR3 comprises 19 residues. V trimming: 3 bases; J trimming: 7 bases; junction bases outside the gene matches: 19. In DNA form, the CDR3 reads TGTGCCATCAGTGACCCAACCCGACGAGCGGGGGTTGTGGACGGGGAGCTGTTTTTT. Its translation: CAISDPTRRAGVVDGELFF.

This chain joins TRBV7-6 and TRBJ1-2; 9 bases agree with TRBD1. Germline V gene sequence: CDR1 SGHVS, CDR2 FNYEAQ. Trimming at V came to 5 bases and at J to 1 base, leaving 11 bases not matched to a gene. The CDR3 is 17 residues long. CDR3 residues: CASSPRLRQGVNYGYTF. CDR3 bases: TGTGCCAGCAGCCCCCGTCTCAGACAGGGGGTTAACTATGGCTACACCTTC.

The chain combines TRBV9 with TRBJ2-5; TRBD2 is a possible D gene (6 bases). This CDR3 region has 15 residues. Germline V CDR1 and CDR2: SGDLS, YYNGEE. V gave up 4 bases and J gave up 5 bases, with 18 bases separating them. CDR3 in DNA: TGTGCCAGCAGCCCCCATCCCTGGGACTGGGAGACCCAGTACTTC. Translating it yields CASSPHPWDWETQYF.

V usage is TRBV28 and J usage is TRBJ1-1; the match to TRBD1 covers 9 bases. The V gene end was trimmed by 8 bases and the J gene end by 10 bases; junction bases not matched to a gene: 14. This CDR3 has 14 amino acids. Germline loops: CDR1 MDHEN, CDR2 SYDVKM. CDR3 sequence reads: CASFRDREGWRAFF. Written as DNA, the CDR3 is TGTGCCAGCTTCCGGGACAGGGAGGGTTGGAGAGCTTTCTTT.

This rearrangement joins TRBV4-1 to TRBJ2-2; D perhaps matches TRBD1 (5 bases). The CDR3 contains 17 residues. V lost 0 bases and J lost 1, with 12 bases in between. Germline-derived CDR1 and CDR2 are MGHRA and YSYEKL. This CDR3 reads CASSQDGLDRNTGELFF. The DNA for the CDR3 is TGCGCCAGCAGCCAAGATGGTCTCGACAGGAACACCGGGGAGCTGTTTTTT.

V usage is TRBV7-2 and J usage is TRBJ1-6; D is perhaps TRBD1 (5 bases). The CDR3 loop spans 18 amino acids. From germline, CDR1 is SGHTA and CDR2 FQGNSA. Trimming shortened V by 1 base and J by 7 bases, and 20 bases separated the two germline ends. The CDR3 sequence: CASSLGPIRGELNSPLHF. The CDR3 coding sequence is TGTGCCAGCAGCTTAGGGCCGATTAGGGGTGAGCTGAATTCACCCCTCCACTTT.

This clone appeared a single time. This chain joins TRBV6-1 and TRBJ1-2; D not certain. The germline V gene encodes CDR1 MNHNS and CDR2 SASEGT. This CDR3 has 14 residues. Trimming took off 6 bases at V and 7 bases at J, with 18 bases between the two ends. In DNA, the CDR3 is TGTGCCAGCAGAACCCAACAAGGAGGCGGTGGCTACACCTTC. Encoded protein: CASRTQQGGGGYTF.

The chain couples TRBV13 to TRBJ1-6; D may be TRBD1 (5 bases). The length of the CDR3 is 13 residues. In germline, CDR1 is PRHDT, CDR2 FYEKMQ (reference sequence). Trimming took 4 bases from V and 13 from J, leaving 14 bases between them. CDR3 DNA sequence: TGTGCCAGCAGCTGGGGCCCACTCTCCCCCCTCCACTTT. It codes for CASSWGPLSPLHF.